What follows are 19 T cell receptor beta chains derived from one specimen sequenced in a study of blood T cell repertoires in COVID-19. The data were produced by immunoSEQ multiplex PCR, yet TCRdb's version contains in-frame clones alone and is incomplete. The sample lists 150,000 to 180,000 clones, 75% to 90% occurring once. The sequenced sample was peripheral blood. All receptors come from a woman aged 70-85 years with acute or convalescent COVID-19.

The rearrangement uses TRBV5-3 and TRBJ1-5; the D gene is possibly TRBD1 (6 bases). TRBV5-3 is designated an ORF whose function remains uncertain. The germline V and J ends were trimmed by 0 bases and 6 bases, with 13 bases remaining between them. This CDR3 comprises 15 residues. The CDR3: CARSLGTVISQPQHF. Here the CDR3 DNA reads TGTGCCAGAAGCTTGGGGACAGTAATCAGTCAGCCCCAGCATTTT.

This chain joins TRBV18 and TRBJ2-7; D is perhaps TRBD1 (6 bases). Germline-derived CDR1 and CDR2 are KGHSH and LQKENI. The CDR3 sequence is 16 residues long. Trimming pared 6 bases from V and 0 bases from J, leaving 18 bases between. The CDR3, as DNA: TGTGCCAGCTCCCCCTTACAGGGTACCAGCTCCTACGAGCAGTACGTC. Its translation is CASSPLQGTSSYEQYV.

The J gene is TRBJ2-3, the V gene TRBV24-1; maybe TRBD2 (7 bases). The CDR3 runs 14 residues. The germline V gene encodes CDR1 KGHDR and CDR2 SFDVKD. V lost 5 bases and J lost 5, with 13 bases in between. CDR3 nucleotides: TGTGCCACCAGTGCCGCGGGGGCGATAGATACGCAGTATTTT. This encodes CATSAAGAIDTQYF.

The rearrangement uses TRBV2 and TRBJ1-6; tentative D call: TRBD1 (6 bases). The CDR3 contains 15 residues. Germline V gene data show CDR1 as SNHLY and CDR2 as FYNNEI. The V gene lost 6 bases and the J gene lost 7 bases, with 16 bases spanning the gap. Here the CDR3 reads CASSRDRTANSPLHF. CDR3 bases: TGTGCCAGCAGCAGGGATCGGACAGCAAATTCACCCCTCCACTTT.

The V call is TRBV25-1, the J call TRBJ1-1, with a tentative D call TRBD1 (6 bases). V gave up 3 bases and J gave up 4 bases, with 12 bases separating them. Germline CDR1 is MGHDK and CDR2 is SYGVNS. There are 14 residues in the CDR3. The CDR3 DNA reads TGTGCCAGCAGTGATCTGGGGGCCACCACTGAAGCTTTCTTT. It encodes CASSDLGATTEAFF.

The chain joins TRBV3-1 (or the pseudogene TRBV3-2) to TRBJ2-1, with TRBD1 matching 12 bases. This CDR3 spans 17 amino acids. The germline V gene has CDR1 LGHDT and CDR2 YNNKEL (reference sequence). Germline trimming cut 1 base from V and 9 bases from J; bases unmatched to any gene: 10. The CDR3, as DNA: TGTGCCAGCAGCCAAGTCGGGACAGGGGGCGACGGGGGTGAGCAGTTCTTC. It translates to CASSQVGTGGDGGEQFF.

The chain recombines TRBV24-1 with TRBJ2-2; possible D gene TRBD1, 6 bases. V lost 4 bases, J lost 1 base, and 12 bases lay in between. The CDR3 has 16 residues. Germline CDR1 KGHDR, CDR2 SFDVKD. The CDR3 DNA sequence: TGTGCCACCAGTGACCACGGACAGCTGAACACCGGGGAGCTGTTTTTT. Its protein is CATSDHGQLNTGELFF.

The rearrangement links TRBV24-1 to TRBJ2-3; no definite D call. The CDR3 spans 11 residues. Trimming pared 7 bases from V and 2 bases from J, leaving 3 bases between. CDR1 is KGHDR and CDR2 is SFDVKD in the germline V gene. CDR3 bases: TGTGCCACCAGCTACACAGATACGCAGTATTTT. Its protein is CATSYTDTQYF.

V gene TRBV6-5 combines with J gene TRBJ1-1, with D tentatively TRBD1 (6 bases). The CDR3 loop spans 13 amino acids. Germline lookup yields CDR1 MNHEY and CDR2 SVGAGI. Trimming shortened V by 4 bases and J by 6 bases, and 12 bases separated the two germline ends. For the CDR3, the DNA is TGTGCCAGCAGTTCACAGGGAATGTCTGAAGCTTTCTTT. This translates into CASSSQGMSEAFF.

The J gene is TRBJ1-2, the V gene TRBV6-5, with D possibly matching TRBD1 (5 bases). This CDR3 has 13 amino acids. V shed 2 bases and J shed 5 bases, with 9 bases lying between them. CDR1 and CDR2 (germline): MNHEY, SVGAGI. The CDR3, as DNA: TGTGCCAGCAGTTACGGACATATGTATGGCTACACCTTC. Translated: CASSYGHMYGYTF.

As DNA, the CDR3 is TGTGCCACCCGGCGGGGGGGGCCCGGCGAGACCCAGTACTTC. Protein sequence: CATRRGGPGETQYF. V and J are TRBV6-5 and TRBJ2-5, with 9 bases matching TRBD2. Germline V gene data show CDR1 as MNHEY and CDR2 as SVGAGI. The CDR3 consists of 14 residues. V shed 10 bases, J shed 5 bases, and the junction held 11 bases outside the gene matches.

This clone has more than one count but fewer than ten. The rearrangement links TRBV6-1 to TRBJ1-1; D not resolved. This CDR3 region has 12 residues. V was clipped by 3 bases and J by 5 bases, with 7 bases between them. The germline CDR1 and CDR2 sequences are MNHNS and SASEGT. The CDR3 bases are TGTGCCAGCAGTGACGGCGGTACTGAAGCTTTCTTT. Amino acids: CASSDGGTEAFF.

The chain couples TRBV27 to TRBJ2-5; TRBD1 matches at 7 bases. Germline V lookup: CDR1 MNHEY, CDR2 SMNVEV (reference sequence). The CDR3 is 13 amino acids. Germline trimming cut 6 bases from V and 5 bases from J; bases unmatched to any gene: 6. The CDR3 loop is CASRKQGSETQYF. CDR3 in DNA: TGTGCCAGCAGAAAACAGGGGAGCGAGACCCAGTACTTC.

The chain employs TRBV4-1 and TRBJ2-1; tentative D call: TRBD2 (6 bases). The CDR3 runs 16 residues. The V gene's germline CDR1 is MGHRA and CDR2 YSYEKL. The V gene lost 1 base and the J gene lost 5 bases, with 15 bases spanning the gap. Here the CDR3 DNA reads TGCGCCAGCAGCCAAGGCTTGCCGGGGGTCCACAATGAGCAGTTCTTC. Its translation is CASSQGLPGVHNEQFF.

The gene calls are TRBV28 and TRBJ1-2; D gene uncertain. In germline, CDR1 is MDHEN, CDR2 SYDVKM. CDR3 length: 14 amino acids. V lost 11 bases to trimming and J lost 0 bases, with 16 bases between them. CDR3 DNA sequence: TGTGCCGCGCGCAGTCGGGGTACTAACTATGGCTACACCTTC. It yields the protein CAARSRGTNYGYTF.

This chain joins TRBV5-8 and TRBJ1-2, with a weak D call TRBD1 (5 bases). This CDR3 comprises 16 residues. Trimming pared 0 bases from V and 7 bases from J, leaving 19 bases between. CDR1 and CDR2 (germline): SGHTS, YDEGEE. The CDR3 sequence is CASSLVSVLGQGGYTF. CDR3 sequence (DNA): TGTGCCAGCAGCTTGGTGTCGGTGTTAGGGCAGGGTGGCTACACCTTC.

V is TRBV21-1 and J is TRBJ2-6; TRBD1, as called in the table, went unchecked against the DNA. TRBV21-1 is reported as a pseudogene. This CDR3 is 20 amino acids long. CDR3 sequence: CASSKGDKGDPQTGANVLTF. CDR3 coding DNA: TGTGCCAGCAGCAAAGGGGACAAGGGGGACCCACAAACTGGGGCCAACGTCCTGACTTTC.

The rearrangement uses TRBV12-3 or TRBV12-4 and TRBJ2-6; TRBD2 might be the D (5 bases). The CDR3 has 12 residues. V gave up 9 bases and J gave up 4 bases, with 7 bases separating them. The CDR3 bases are TGTGCCAGTTCGGGGGGGGCCAACGTCCTGACTTTC. Protein: CASSGGANVLTF.

V is TRBV7-2 and J is TRBJ2-7, with TRBD1 matching 9 bases. V lost 6 bases to trimming and J lost 3 bases; unmatched junction nucleotides: 3. Germline V gives CDR1 SGHTA, CDR2 FQGNSA. CDR3 length equals 13 residues. CDR3 in DNA: TGTGCCAGCAGACAGGGACAGGGCTACGAGCAGTACTTC. Translation gives CASRQGQGYEQYF.